This TCR beta chain was observed in a study of CD8+CD57+ T cells in acquired aplastic anemia. Study-wide results and caveats: Patients and controls shared some 30 CD8+ CDR3 sequences, highly expressed in patients.

Between the trimmed V and J ends, which lost 5 bases and 4 bases, there was a span of 18 bases. Germline CDR1 is SGHRS and CDR2 is YFSETQ. CDR3 length: 15 amino acids. Patients included in sequencing had previously demonstrated CD8+CD57+ cell expansion by flow cytometry. The patients, all of them, had severe acquired aplastic anemia. No patient had been given any therapy when blood was sampled. Regarding this clonotype: The antigen remains unidentified.

Researchers used genomic DNA as the template to profile TCR beta VDJ and CDR3. Each CDR3 protein is one row after TCRdb ran MiXCR on the reads. The table lists fewer than 250,000 distinct CDR3 sequences, almost 50% of them singletons. This sequence was found in a human donor with aplastic anemia. The gene calls are TRBV5-1 and TRBJ1-2; D is unresolved. Material: sorted CD4+, CD8+, or CD8+CD57+ T cells (not recorded which) from PBMCs. CDR3 nucleotide sequence: TGCGCCAGCAGGTCTACCAGGCACTCTTCCTATGGCTACACCTTC. This codes for CASRSTRHSSYGYTF.